Presented here are 18 T cell receptor beta chains from one specimen sequenced in a study of blood T cells in healthy people across ages. The authors ran a second PCR of 7 to 11 cycles using a sample-barcoded 5' primer and a J-beta primer mix. Each CDR3 protein gets one entry after TCRdb re-called the 5' RACE reads with MiXCR. Among 600,000 or so distinct CDR3 sequences listed, 40% to 55% were seen once. The sequenced material came from blood. Receptors were obtained from a man of 80 years or more in good health.

This clonotype turned up a few times. V usage is TRBV20-1 and J usage is TRBJ2-7, with TRBD2 identical over 13 bases. This CDR3 region has 14 residues. J gave up 5 bases and V 6 bases, and 7 bases lay outside the gene matches. CDR1 is DFQATT, CDR2 SNEGSKA, per germline (reference sequence). The CDR3 DNA follows: TGCAGTGCGAGGACTAGCGGGAGAAAGGACGAGCAGTACTTC. Amino acids: CSARTSGRKDEQYF.

A remark on this clonotype: This could be a read error, since a much larger clone is one nucleotide away. The chain has TRBV6-5 and TRBJ2-1; D might be TRBD1 or TRBD2, each matching 5 bases. Trimming left V 5 bases short and J 3 bases short, with 11 bases between. CDR1 and CDR2 from the germline V gene are MNHEY and SVGAGI. The CDR3 is 14 amino acids. The CDR3 DNA is TGTGCCAGCAGTGACGGGACGAACTACAATGAGCAGTTCTTC. Encoded protein: CASSDGTNYNEQFF.

This clonotype was seen more than once but under ten times. The rearrangement joins TRBV7-2 to TRBJ2-3, with TRBD2 as a possible D gene (5 bases). Trimming removed 5 bases at V and 3 bases at J, with 15 bases between. Germline lookup yields CDR1 SGHTA and CDR2 FQGNSA. The CDR3 contains 15 residues. The CDR3 DNA reads as TGTGCCAGCAGCGCGCGCCTCGGGGAGACAGATACGCAGTATTTT. Its translation: CASSARLGETDTQYF.

Points on this clonotype: The junction departs from germline at one end; a sequencing error may be responsible. The chain links TRBV4-2 to TRBJ1-2, with TRBD1 matching over 7 bases. This CDR3 has 15 residues. Germline V gene data show CDR1 as LGHNA and CDR2 as YNFKEQ. The CDR3: CASSRGDRTNCGYTF. CDR3 in DNA: TGTGCCAGCAGCCGAGGGGACAGAACTAACTGTGGCTACACCTTC.

A remark on this clonotype: A much larger clone lies a single base off, so this may be a read error. This sequence joins TRBV6-5 and TRBJ2-1; TRBD2 aligns across 13 bases. The J call may not be correct, given that the DNA end is closer to TRBJ2-7. Germline CDR1 is MNHEY and CDR2 is SVGAGI. The CDR3 covers 18 residues. CDR3 DNA sequence: TGTGCCAGCAGTTTTGGGACTAGCGGGGTATTCTCCTACAATGAGCAGTACTTC. This gives the protein CASSFGTSGVFSYNEQYF.

This clonotype was picked up a small number of times. The V gene is TRBV5-1, the J gene TRBJ2-7; D not resolved. Germline CDR1 reads SGHRS; CDR2 reads YFSETQ. Trimming pared 0 bases from V and 5 bases from J, leaving 12 bases between. There are 14 residues in the CDR3. Here the CDR3 reads CASSLGILNHEQYF. The CDR3 DNA reads TGCGCCAGCAGCTTGGGTATCCTTAATCACGAGCAGTACTTC. Full variable domain (missing parts from reference TRBV5-1 and TRBJ2-7): KAGVTQTPRYLIKTRGQQVTLSCSPISGHRSVSWYQQTPGQGLQFLFEYFSETQRNKGNFPGRFSGRQFSNSRSEMNVSTLELGDSALYLCASSLGILNHEQYFGPGTRLTVT.

This clonotype has just one count. The V gene is TRBV10-3, the J gene TRBJ1-2; a weak D match, TRBD1 (5 bases). The V and J ends lost 3 bases and 3 bases respectively, with 11 bases between them. The CDR3 totals 14 residues. Germline CDR1 and CDR2: ENHRY and SYGVKD. CDR3 sequence reads: CAISEQGADYGYTF. The DNA of the CDR3 is TGTGCCATCAGTGAACAAGGGGCAGACTATGGCTACACCTTC.

J is TRBJ2-1 and V is TRBV20-1; the match to TRBD2 covers 12 bases. The germline CDR1 and CDR2 sequences are DFQATT and SNEGSKA (reference sequence). The CDR3 loop spans 14 amino acids. Trimming removed 6 bases from V and 3 bases from J; junction bases left unmatched: 3. The chain's CDR3 is CSAQTSGGYNEQFF. The CDR3 DNA is TGCAGTGCCCAGACTAGCGGGGGCTACAATGAGCAGTTCTTC.

This clonotype has a count of ten or more. This rearrangement joins TRBV7-2 to TRBJ2-3; D is undetermined. The CDR3 spans 11 residues. Trimming removed 3 bases from V and 5 bases from J, with 3 bases in between. CDR1 SGHTA and CDR2 FQGNSA come from the germline V gene. Written as DNA, the CDR3 is TGTGCCAGCAGCTTCCAAGATACGCAGTATTTT. Translation gives CASSFQDTQYF.

The chain combines TRBV19 with TRBJ2-3, with 12 bases identical to TRBD2. The V gene's germline CDR1 is LNHDA and CDR2 SQIVND (reference sequence). Trimming cost V 5 bases and J 2 bases; bases outside gene matches: 2. This CDR3 region has 15 residues. CDR3 in DNA: TGTGCCAGTAGTTCTAGCGGGGGGGACACAGATACGCAGTATTTT. This sequence encodes CASSSSGGDTDTQYF.

This clonotype was observed at least ten times. The chain recombines TRBV4-3 with TRBJ1-5, with unresolved D. This CDR3 spans 15 amino acids. Germline CDR1 and CDR2: LGHNA and YSLEER. The V and J ends lost 0 bases and 2 bases respectively, with 8 bases between them. The CDR3 region has the DNA TGCGCCAGCAGCCAAGATCATAACGGCAATCAGCCCCAGCATTTT. Protein: CASSQDHNGNQPQHF.

This clonotype was counted at least ten times. The chain uses TRBV6-5 and TRBJ1-2; D gene unclear. The V gene lost 5 bases and the J gene lost 2 bases, with 9 bases spanning the gap. This CDR3 spans 13 amino acids. The germline V gene has CDR1 MNHEY and CDR2 SVGAGI. The CDR3 DNA follows: TGTGCCAGCAGTGACGAGCGAAACTATGGCTACACCTTC. Residues: CASSDERNYGYTF.

The V gene is TRBV20-1, the J gene TRBJ2-6; D uncertain. V lost 3 bases, J lost 0 bases, and 9 bases lay in between. The CDR3 has 15 amino acids. From germline, CDR1 is DFQATT and CDR2 SNEGSKA (reference sequence). In DNA, the CDR3 is TGCAGTGCTAGCGACTTGAGCTCTGGGGCCAACGTCCTGACTTTC. Its translation: CSASDLSSGANVLTF.

The table lists this clonotype with many counts. V usage is TRBV7-9 and J usage is TRBJ2-5; 11 bases agree with TRBD2. The length of the CDR3 is 17 residues. CDR1 SEHNR and CDR2 FQNEAQ come from the germline V gene (reference sequence). The ends lost 2 bases at V and 5 bases at J; junction bases unmatched: 10. CDR3 sequence: CASSLRELAGVRETQYF. The CDR3 nucleotides read TGTGCCAGCAGCTTACGAGAACTAGCGGGAGTGCGGGAGACCCAGTACTTC.

The chain uses TRBV28 and TRBJ2-1; the match to TRBD2 covers 8 bases. With V trimmed by 5 bases and J by 8 bases, 8 bases remained unmatched. There are 14 residues in the CDR3. Germline CDR1 is MDHEN and CDR2 is SYDVKM. Here the CDR3 reads CASSPPGGNDEQFF. CDR3 in DNA: TGTGCCAGCAGTCCGCCGGGAGGGAACGATGAGCAGTTCTTC.

This clonotype was detected many times. It may be a read error: a sequence one base away is much more abundant. The CDR3 DNA is TGTGCCAGCAGTGTACGGGATAGATATCAGCCCCAGCATTTT. Its protein product is CASSVRDRYQPQHF. The V and J genes are TRBV27 and TRBJ1-5, with D unclear. V was pared by 5 bases and J by 5 bases, with 13 bases between. CDR1 is MNHEY and CDR2 is SMNVEV in the germline V gene (reference sequence). This CDR3 has 14 amino acids.

This chain joins TRBV5-7 and TRBJ2-7, with 12 bases fitting TRBD2. TRBV5-7 is an ORF; its function is uncertain. Trimming at V came to 4 bases and at J to 7 bases, leaving 12 bases not matched to a gene. This CDR3 region has 16 residues. The CDR3 nucleotides are TGTGCCAGCAGCCCAGGACTAGCGGGAACGCCGGGGGAGCAGTACTTC. Protein: CASSPGLAGTPGEQYF.

This clonotype has ten or more counts. The genes are TRBV29-1 and TRBJ1-2, with 8 bases identical to TRBD1. The CDR3 has 14 residues. V was clipped by 4 bases and J by 3 bases; unmatched bases: 7. Germline V gene lookup returns CDR1 SQVTM and CDR2 ANQGSEA. CDR3 loop: CSVVGQGADYGYTF. In nucleotides, the CDR3 is TGCAGCGTTGTGGGCCAGGGGGCTGACTATGGCTACACCTTC.